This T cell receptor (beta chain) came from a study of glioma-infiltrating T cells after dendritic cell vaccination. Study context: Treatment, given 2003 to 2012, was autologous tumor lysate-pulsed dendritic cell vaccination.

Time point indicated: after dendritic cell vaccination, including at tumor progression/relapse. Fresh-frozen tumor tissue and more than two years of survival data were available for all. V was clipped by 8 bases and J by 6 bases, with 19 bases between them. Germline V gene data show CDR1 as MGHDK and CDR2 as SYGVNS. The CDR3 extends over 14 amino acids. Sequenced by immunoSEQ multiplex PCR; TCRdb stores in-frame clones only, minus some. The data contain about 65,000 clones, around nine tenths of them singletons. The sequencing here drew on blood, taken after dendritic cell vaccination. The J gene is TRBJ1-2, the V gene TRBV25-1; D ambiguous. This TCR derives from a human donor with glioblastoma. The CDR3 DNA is TGTGCCAGCCGTGGAGCAGGTCCTAAAAATGGCTACACCTTC. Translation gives CASRGAGPKNGYTF.